The 29 T cell receptor beta chains below come from one sample, sequenced in a study of Tregs in tolerant kidney transplant recipients. The table came from immunoSEQ multiplex PCR; TCRdb's copy has only in-frame clones and leaves some out. The sample table includes about 23,000 clones. Recipients received nonmyeloablative bone marrow transplants from related graft donors, with transient mixed chimerism. The sample was CD4+ T cells from blood (PBMCs), taken 6 months after the transplant. The receptor set was obtained from a human patient who received a combined kidney and bone marrow transplant. These T cells may partly come from the graft donor.

Comments on this clone: The CDR3 extends 3 residues past the end of the read, so its final part is completed from the germline J gene. The V gene is TRBV29-1, the J gene TRBJ2-5; 10 nucleotides line up with TRBD1. This CDR3 contains 15 residues. J gave up 4 bases and V 4 bases, and 9 bases lay outside the gene matches. CDR1 is SQVTM, CDR2 ANQGSEA, per germline. CDR3: CSVGASRTGGETQYF. CDR3 DNA, as far as it was read: TGCAGCGTTGGCGCATCAAGGACAGGGGGAGAGACC.

On this clone itself: The DNA ends 3 residues before the CDR3 does, and the rest of the CDR3 is filled in from the germline J gene. The chain carries TRBV7-9 and TRBJ1-4; D is unclear. CDR1 is SEHNR, CDR2 FQNEAQ, per germline (reference sequence). V lost 2 bases and J lost 6, with 4 bases in between. CDR3 size: 12 residues. The sequenced CDR3 bases are TGTGCCAGCAGCTTACCCGATGAAAAA. It codes for CASSLPDEK. The entire CDR3 reads CASSLPDEKLFF.

On this clone: The CDR3 end falls 3 residues outside the read, so it is completed with the germline J gene. The chain links TRBV20-1 to TRBJ2-1, with 13 bases identical to TRBD2. The V segment lost 6 bases and the J segment 4 bases; nucleotides outside the gene matches: 9. Germline CDR1 reads DFQATT; CDR2 reads SNEGSKA (reference sequence). CDR3 length: 16 amino acids. CDR3 sequence reads: CSAKTSGRLAYNEQFF. Incomplete CDR3 DNA: TGCAGTGCCAAGACTAGCGGGAGGTTGGCATACAATGAG.

The CDR3 DNA, read in part, is TGTGCCAGCAGTTACTCGAAGTGGCTGAGGGCCTACGAG. Its translation is CASSYSKWLRAYE. The CDR3 reads in full as CASSYSKWLRAYEQYF. The genes are TRBV6-2 or TRBV6-3 and TRBJ2-7; tentative D call: TRBD2 (5 bases). The read stops 3 residues short of the end of the CDR3; the missing end is completed from the germline J gene. Trimming left V 0 bases short and J 2 bases short, with 14 bases between. The CDR3 loop spans 16 amino acids. Germline V gives CDR1 MNHEY, CDR2 SVGEGT.

Remarks on this clone: The read comes to an end 3 residues before the CDR3 does, leaving the germline J gene to fill in the end. The chain carries TRBV20-1 and TRBJ2-1; 7 nucleotides agree with TRBD2. Per germline, CDR1 DFQATT and CDR2 SNEGSKA (reference sequence). The CDR3 length is 15 residues. V was pared by 1 base and J by 3 bases, with 6 bases of the junction left unmatched. CDR3: CSARVRGGYYNEQFF. CDR3 bases read: TGCAGTGCTAGAGTGCGGGGAGGGTACTACAATGAG.

Details on this clone: The read terminates 3 residues before the CDR3 end, so the remaining end is supplied by the germline J gene. The chain combines TRBV30 with TRBJ1-3, with TRBD1 as a possible D gene (5 bases). Germline assignment: CDR1 GTSNPN and CDR2 SVGIG (reference sequence). The length of the CDR3 is 13 residues. The germline V and J ends were trimmed by 7 bases and 0 bases, with 10 bases remaining between them. The DNA read from the CDR3 is TGTGCCTTTCGACAGAACTCTGGAAACACC. Encoded protein: CAFRQNSGNT. The CDR3, in full, reads CAFRQNSGNTIYF.

Concerning this clone: Coverage ceases 3 residues before the CDR3 finishes, and the germline J gene fills in the end. J is TRBJ2-7 and V is TRBV20-1, with TRBD1 identical over 8 bases. The CDR3 totals 14 residues. Per germline, CDR1 DFQATT and CDR2 SNEGSKA (reference sequence). The V gene end was trimmed by 6 bases and the J gene end by 6 bases; junction bases not matched to a gene: 13. The part of the CDR3 DNA that was read is TGCAGTGCCCCTCCGGGACAGGCTCGGGTCGAG. Protein product: CSAPPGQARVE. The entire CDR3 is CSAPPGQARVEQYF.

As regards this clone: The read finishes 3 residues shy of the CDR3 end, and the germline J gene is used to complete it. The rearrangement joins TRBV5-6 to TRBJ1-2; 8 bases agree with TRBD1. CDR1 and CDR2 (germline): SGHDT, YYEEEE. CDR3 length: 15 amino acids. J was trimmed by 4 bases and V by 4 bases; bases with no gene match: 9. This CDR3 reads CASSLGGTGPYGYTF. Partial CDR3 DNA: TGTGCCAGCAGCCTAGGGGGGACAGGCCCCTATGGC.

As concerns this clone: Read coverage stops 3 residues before the CDR3 terminus; the germline J gene supplies the remainder. The V gene is TRBV5-1, the J gene TRBJ1-6; D perhaps matches TRBD1 (5 bases). CDR3 length equals 14 residues. V was clipped by 3 bases and J by 8 bases, with 12 bases between them. Germline V CDR1 and CDR2: SGHRS, YFSETQ. The CDR3 DNA, read in part, is TGCGCCAGCAGCTGGGCGGGGCAGGATTCACCC. It is translated as CASSWAGQDSP. The full CDR3 is CASSWAGQDSPLHF.

Comments on this clone: The read stops 3 residues short of the end of the CDR3; the missing end is completed from the germline J gene. The chain couples TRBV18 to TRBJ2-4; 7 bases line up with TRBD2. V was clipped by 2 bases and J by 1 base; unmatched bases: 8. CDR1 and CDR2 from the germline V gene are KGHSH and LQKENI. The CDR3 is 17 residues long. Here the CDR3 reads CASSPTVGGWAKNIQYF. CDR3 DNA, as far as it was read: TGTGCCAGCTCACCAACCGTCGGGGGGTGGGCCAAAAACATT.

With regard to this clone: The DNA ends 3 residues before the CDR3 does, and the rest of the CDR3 is filled in from the germline J gene. The genes are TRBV19 and TRBJ2-4; maybe TRBD2 (6 bases). The germline V and J ends were trimmed by 5 bases and 1 base, with 12 bases remaining between them. Germline CDR1 reads LNHDA; CDR2 reads SQIVND (reference sequence). This CDR3 has 15 amino acids. CDR3 sequence: CASSDPGGAKNIQYF. CDR3 DNA (partial): TGTGCCAGTAGTGACCCCGGAGGGGCCAAAAACATT.

To note about this clone: Sequencing ends 3 residues short of the CDR3 end; the germline J gene provides the rest. The V gene is TRBV6-4, the J gene TRBJ2-1; 8 bases match TRBD2. The CDR3 covers 15 residues. The V segment lost 3 bases and the J segment 9 bases; nucleotides outside the gene matches: 10. Germline V lookup: CDR1 MRHNA, CDR2 SNTAGT. The CDR3 reads CASSESGLASVEQFF. The DNA read from the CDR3 is TGTGCCAGCAGTGAGAGTGGACTAGCTTCGGTTGAG.

For this clone: The sequence runs out 3 residues before the end of the CDR3; the remainder is reconstructed from the germline J gene. This chain uses TRBV2 with TRBJ2-5, with D maybe TRBD1 (6 bases). V was pared by 6 bases and J by 7 bases, with 15 bases between. This CDR3 contains 13 residues. CDR1 and CDR2 from the germline V gene are SNHLY and FYNNEI. The sequenced CDR3 bases are TGTGCCAGCAGGGGGGCTAGCTGGGTGACC. Translated: CASRGASWVT. The CDR3 in full is CASRGASWVTQYF.

Notes on this clone: Mismatch with germline at one junction end may stem from a read error. The read stops 3 residues short of the end of the CDR3; the missing end is completed from the germline J gene. V gene TRBV4-2 combines with J gene TRBJ2-7; tentatively, D is TRBD2 (6 bases). CDR3 length equals 17 residues. Germline V gives CDR1 LGHNA, CDR2 YNFKEQ. CDR3 bases read: TGCGCCAGCAGCCAAAGGGCGGGGAAAGATTTTCCCTACGAG. Its protein product is CASSQRAGKDFPYE. The entire CDR3 protein reads CASSQRAGKDFPYEQYF.

A remark on this clone: The read finishes 3 residues shy of the CDR3 end, and the germline J gene is used to complete it. The genes are TRBV20-1 and TRBJ2-3, with D maybe TRBD2 (6 bases). Trimming shortened V by 5 bases and J by 2 bases, and 11 bases separated the two germline ends. Germline V gene data show CDR1 as DFQATT and CDR2 as SNEGSKA (reference sequence). This CDR3 region has 13 residues. The covered CDR3 bases are TGCAGTGCTCTACTAGCTGCCACAGATACG. Residues: CSALLAATDT. Given in full, the CDR3 is CSALLAATDTQYF.

Details on this clone: The observed sequence ends 3 residues before the CDR3 terminus, with the missing tail filled in from the germline J gene. This chain links TRBV29-1 with TRBJ1-3; D is perhaps TRBD1 (6 bases). The germline CDR1 and CDR2 sequences are SQVTM and ANQGSEA. V lost 7 bases and J lost 1, with 14 bases in between. This CDR3 has 14 residues. The covered CDR3 bases are TGCAGCGCAACGGAGGGGGTATCTGGAAACACC. Encoded protein: CSATEGVSGNT. The whole CDR3 reads CSATEGVSGNTIYF.

Turning to this clone: The CDR3 goes on 3 residues after the read ends, and that part is filled in from the germline J gene. V usage is TRBV7-9 and J usage is TRBJ2-7; 8 nucleotides match TRBD1. With 5 bases clipped from V and 6 bases from J, the junction kept 9 bases outside the gene matches. This CDR3 spans 14 amino acids. Germline assignment: CDR1 SEHNR and CDR2 FQNEAQ (reference sequence). The CDR3 reads CASSGRTGIVEQYF. The covered CDR3 bases are TGTGCCAGCAGCGGCAGGACAGGGATAGTCGAG.

To note about this clone: The read halts 3 residues ahead of the CDR3 end, with the missing end drawn from the germline J gene. V is TRBV7-9 and J is TRBJ2-3; TRBD2 is a possible D gene (6 bases). Germline assignment: CDR1 SEHNR and CDR2 FQNEAQ (reference sequence). CDR3 size: 15 residues. Trimming left V 0 bases short and J 2 bases short, with 9 bases between. The part of the CDR3 DNA that was read is TGTGCCAGCAGCTTAGCTAGCGGATCCACAGATACG. Amino acid sequence: CASSLASGSTDT. Given in full, the CDR3 is CASSLASGSTDTQYF.

Turning to this clone: The observed sequence ends 3 residues before the CDR3 terminus, with the missing tail filled in from the germline J gene. The chain uses TRBV14 and TRBJ1-3; 8 bases are a match to TRBD1. Per the germline V gene, CDR1 is SGHDN and CDR2 is FVKESK. The V gene end was trimmed by 1 base and the J gene end by 4 bases; junction bases not matched to a gene: 15. The CDR3 consists of 19 residues. This CDR3 is CASSQAGGQVKWKGNTIYF. The covered CDR3 bases are TGTGCCAGCAGCCAAGCAGGGGGACAGGTTAAGTGGAAAGGAAACACC.

A remark on this clone: The CDR3 end is not reached by the read, which stops 3 residues before it; the germline J gene fills it in. J is TRBJ1-3 and V is TRBV19; D gene unclear. Germline values: CDR1 LNHDA, CDR2 SQIVND (reference sequence). The CDR3 is 15 amino acids. The V end was cut by 4 bases, the J end by 0 bases, with 10 bases between. The sequenced part of the CDR3 DNA is TGTGCCAGTAGTACCGTCCGTAACTCTGGAAACACC. Translating gives CASSTVRNSGNT. Given in full, the CDR3 is CASSTVRNSGNTIYF. Full variable domain (remainder filled in from reference TRBV19 and TRBJ1-3): DGGITQSPKYLFRKEGQNVTLSCEQNLNHDAMYWYRQDPGQGLRLIYYSQIVNDFQKGDIAEGYSVSREKKESFPLTVTSAQKNPTAFYLCASSTVRNSGNTIYFGEGSWLTVV.

To note about this clone: The read comes to an end 3 residues before the CDR3 does, leaving the germline J gene to fill in the end. This chain uses TRBV5-1 with TRBJ2-5; 7 bases match TRBD1. The CDR3 contains 16 residues. Germline values: CDR1 SGHRS, CDR2 YFSETQ. The V gene end was trimmed by 0 bases and the J gene end by 2 bases; junction bases not matched to a gene: 7. The CDR3 region is CASSLAPSRGQETQYF. The covered CDR3 bases are TGCGCCAGCAGCTTGGCCCCGAGCAGGGGGCAAGAGACC. Full variable domain (rest looked up from reference TRBV5-1 and TRBJ2-5): KAGVTQTPRYLIKTRGQQVTLSCSPISGHRSVSWYQQTPGQGLQFLFEYFSETQRNKGNFPGRFSGRQFSNSRSEMNVSTLELGDSALYLCASSLAPSRGQETQYFGPGTRLLVL.

Concerning this clone: The read terminates 3 residues before the CDR3 end, so the remaining end is supplied by the germline J gene. V gene TRBV29-1 combines with J gene TRBJ1-4; TRBD1 agrees at 8 bases. Germline V gene lookup returns CDR1 SQVTM and CDR2 ANQGSEA. The CDR3 consists of 13 residues. Trimming removed 5 bases from V and 4 bases from J; junction bases left unmatched: 3. The CDR3 sequence: CSVPGQGNEKLFF. The sequenced CDR3 bases are TGCAGCGTTCCTGGACAGGGTAATGAAAAA.

Comments on this clone: The read comes to an end 3 residues before the CDR3 does, leaving the germline J gene to fill in the end. This chain uses TRBV5-5 with TRBJ2-2; D is perhaps TRBD1 (6 bases). The germline CDR1 and CDR2 sequences are SGHKS and YYEKEE (reference sequence). V lost 2 bases and J 7 bases, leaving 9 bases between the germline ends. The CDR3 has 13 amino acids. The DNA read from the CDR3 is TGTGCCAGCAGCTTAGGGGGTTTCGGGGAG. Translated, it gives CASSLGGFGE. The full-length CDR3 reads as CASSLGGFGELFF.

As regards this clone: The read halts 3 residues ahead of the CDR3 end, with the missing end drawn from the germline J gene. V is TRBV7-2 and J is TRBJ2-1; TRBD2 matches 7 bases. The CDR3 extends over 13 amino acids. Germline lookup yields CDR1 SGHTA and CDR2 FQGNSA. The V and J ends lost 5 bases and 7 bases, in that order; junction bases with no gene match: 5. The DNA read from the CDR3 is TGTGCCAGCAGCCCAGCGGGATCTAATGAG. Translation: CASSPAGSNE. The entire CDR3 protein is CASSPAGSNEQFF.

To note about this clone: From the germline J gene comes the end of the CDR3, since the read stops 3 residues before it. The chain combines TRBV6-2 or TRBV6-3 with TRBJ2-2; 7 nucleotides align to TRBD2. Per germline, CDR1 MNHEY and CDR2 SVGEGT. The CDR3 spans 14 residues. Trimming removed 6 bases from V and 1 base from J; junction bases left unmatched: 2. The sequenced part of the CDR3 DNA is TGTGCCAGCAGGGCTAGCGGGAACACCGGGGAG. This gives the protein CASRASGNTGE. The complete CDR3 protein is CASRASGNTGELFF.

About this clone itself: The CDR3 end is not reached by the read, which stops 3 residues before it; the germline J gene fills it in. The chain is built from TRBV19 and TRBJ1-3; maybe TRBD1 (5 bases). The germline V gene encodes CDR1 LNHDA and CDR2 SQIVND (reference sequence). The V gene lost 7 bases and the J gene lost 2 bases, with 15 bases spanning the gap. The CDR3 totals 15 residues. The CDR3 loop reads CASTSPGGAGNTIYF. The covered CDR3 bases are TGTGCCAGTACCTCACCGGGGGGTGCTGGAAACACC.

Notes on this clone: The read terminates 3 residues ahead of where the CDR3 ends, so the germline J gene completes it. This chain joins TRBV20-1 and TRBJ2-7; TRBD1 matches 8 bases. The CDR3 contains 15 residues. Losses at the gene ends were 7 bases for V and 4 bases for J; bases not matched to a gene: 15. The germline CDR1 and CDR2 sequences are DFQATT and SNEGSKA (reference sequence). CDR3 region: CSVPRIGQGEYEQYF. Partial CDR3 DNA: TGCAGTGTTCCGAGGATCGGACAGGGAGAGTACGAG.

About this clone: The DNA ends 3 residues before the CDR3 does, and the rest of the CDR3 is filled in from the germline J gene. The chain uses TRBV7-9 and TRBJ1-1, with TRBD1 as a possible D gene (6 bases). CDR3 length: 15 amino acids. The V gene's germline CDR1 is SEHNR and CDR2 FQNEAQ (reference sequence). V lost 0 bases to trimming and J lost 3 bases, with 11 bases between them. Incomplete CDR3 DNA: TGTGCCAGCAGCTTAGCTTTAGGGGGGGACACTGAA. Its translation: CASSLALGGDTE. The whole CDR3 sequence is CASSLALGGDTEAFF.

In the case of this clone: The sequenced fragment ends 3 residues before the CDR3 boundary, so the rest is inferred from the germline J gene. V and J are TRBV5-1 and TRBJ1-1; no firm D call. V was pared by 2 bases and J by 1 base, with 3 bases between. CDR3 size: 12 residues. Germline V gene data show CDR1 as SGHRS and CDR2 as YFSETQ. The DNA read from the CDR3 is TGCGCCAGCAGCTTTAAGAACACTGAA. Residues: CASSFKNTE. The full CDR3 is CASSFKNTEAFF.